This T cell receptor (beta chain) was profiled in a study of regulatory T cells in long-lasting Graves disease. Study findings and constraints: Persistent disease preferred TRBV28, TRBJ1-2 and TRBJ2-5. Possibly, too few samples lowered accuracy.

Germline V gene sequence: CDR1 SEHNR, CDR2 FQNEAQ (reference sequence). Trimming removed 0 bases from V and 7 bases from J, with 12 bases in between. The CDR3 sequence is 14 residues long. The time point denotes: newly diagnosed GD, antithyroid drugs for less than 3 months. Preparation of the TCR library used RNA extracted from PBMCs. This clonotype was observed at least ten times. Antigen unknown. For TCR beta, libraries came from iRepertoire HTBI primers and Arm-PCR of CDR3 regions. MiXCR was run by TCRdb on the multiplex PCR reads, yielding one entry per CDR3 protein. The sample has around 250,000 distinct CDR3 sequences, around 19% seen once.

The specimen was peripheral blood mononuclear cells (PBMCs), collected at new diagnosis, from a patient treated with antithyroid drugs. The J gene is TRBJ1-2, the V gene TRBV7-9, with D possibly TRBD1 on 6 matching bases. This sequence originates from a female donor with Graves disease. CDR3 bases: TGTGCCAGCAGCTTAGCGCCGACAGGCTCTGGCTACACCTTC. Amino acids: CASSLAPTGSGYTF. Drawing the rest from reference TRBV7-9 and TRBJ1-2, the complete variable domain is DTGVSQNPRHKITKRGQNVTFRCDPISEHNRLYWYRQTLGQGPEFLTYFQNEAQLEKSRLLSDRFSAERPKGSFSTLEIQRTEQGDSAMYLCASSLAPTGSGYTFGSGTRLTVV.